Following are 25 T cell receptor beta chains from one sample sequenced in a study of neurological immune-mediated disorders. TCRdb used MiXCR to reprocess the 5' RACE reads, holding one entry per CDR3 protein. This sample carries some 87,000 distinct CDR3 sequences, more than 5% of them seen once, and the ten largest clones take roughly 8.6%. This sample's time point: longitudinal time-point 2. The sample consisted of PBMCs. Receptor source: a woman aged 60 to 75 with multiple sclerosis.

This clonotype was detected many times. This sequence joins TRBV6-5 and TRBJ1-3; D uncertain. CDR1 and CDR2 (germline): MNHEY, SVGAGI. The CDR3 sequence is 14 residues long. V was trimmed by 6 bases and J by 6 bases, leaving 15 bases between them. The DNA of the CDR3 is TGTGCCAGCAGCCAAAGCCCCGTCGAAAACACCATATATTTT. Translated, it gives CASSQSPVENTIYF.

The sample holds many counts of this clonotype. The V call is TRBV20-1, the J call TRBJ2-3, with D tentatively TRBD1 or TRBD2 (5 bases each). The CDR3 sequence is 17 residues long. V lost 0 bases to trimming and J lost 1 base, with 17 bases between them. The germline CDR1 and CDR2 sequences are DFQATT and SNEGSKA (reference sequence). The CDR3 DNA sequence: TGCAGTGCTAGAGAAGAGGGGCTAGTGGGAGGCACAGATACGCAGTATTTT. It translates to CSAREEGLVGGTDTQYF.

This clonotype was counted many times. V and J are TRBV5-1 and TRBJ1-2; no definite D call. Germline CDR1 SGHRS, CDR2 YFSETQ. V was trimmed by 4 bases and J by 2 bases, leaving 6 bases between them. This CDR3 spans 12 amino acids. The DNA for the CDR3 is TGCGCCAGCAGCGGAGACAACTATGGCTACACCTTC. Translating gives CASSGDNYGYTF.

This clonotype was counted ten times or more. This sequence joins TRBV7-6 and TRBJ2-1; weak D call: TRBD2 (5 bases). V was shortened by 2 bases and J by 7 bases, with 18 bases between the two germline ends. This CDR3 is 16 amino acids long. CDR1 and CDR2 (germline): SGHVS, FNYEAQ. The CDR3 bases are TGTGCCAGCAGCTTACTCGGTAGGACGGGGAATAATGAGCAGTTCTTC. It specifies CASSLLGRTGNNEQFF.

This clonotype turned up a few times. The rearrangement uses TRBV5-1 and TRBJ1-5; possibly TRBD1 for D (6 bases). The V end lost 0 bases, the J end lost 5 bases, and 9 bases lay between the germline ends. CDR3 length: 14 residues. Germline CDR1 SGHRS, CDR2 YFSETQ. CDR3 coding DNA: TGCGCCAGCAGCTTGGCAGGGGTACATCAGCCCCAGCATTTT. Translating gives CASSLAGVHQPQHF.

The table lists this clonotype with many counts. The chain recombines TRBV27 with TRBJ2-1; D possibly corresponds to TRBD2 (6 bases). The V and J ends lost 4 bases and 5 bases respectively, with 21 bases between them. The CDR3 consists of 17 residues. Germline assignment: CDR1 MNHEY and CDR2 SMNVEV (reference sequence). This chain's CDR3 is CASSSPKVGGTHNEQFF. The DNA of the CDR3 is TGTGCCAGCAGTTCCCCGAAGGTTGGGGGGACTCACAATGAGCAGTTCTTC.

Many counts were recorded for this clonotype. V usage is TRBV20-1 and J usage is TRBJ1-1; D unresolved. The germline V and J ends were trimmed by 3 bases and 7 bases, with 12 bases remaining between them. The length of the CDR3 is 12 residues. Germline V gene sequence: CDR1 DFQATT, CDR2 SNEGSKA (reference sequence). The DNA of the CDR3 is TGCAGTGCTAGTAGGTTGGGATTTGAAGCTTTCTTT. This translates into CSASRLGFEAFF.

At least ten counts were recorded for this clonotype. The chain links TRBV4-1 to TRBJ1-4, with TRBD1 identical over 7 bases. The CDR3 is 18 residues long. Unmatched junction bases numbered 14, after V lost 0 bases and J lost 7 bases. Germline CDR1 MGHRA, CDR2 YSYEKL. CDR3 in amino acids: CASSQERQGGLVREKLFF. The DNA of the CDR3 is TGCGCCAGCAGCCAAGAACGACAGGGAGGGCTCGTCCGTGAAAAACTGTTTTTT.

This clonotype was observed at least ten times. This sequence joins TRBV28 and TRBJ2-1, with 10 bases matching TRBD2. Trimming cost V 6 bases and J 0 bases; bases outside gene matches: 8. From germline, CDR1 is MDHEN and CDR2 SYDVKM. This CDR3 has 17 amino acids. CDR3 in DNA: TGTGCCAGCAGAAACCGGGGACTAGCGAGCTCCTACAATGAGCAGTTCTTC. Encoded protein: CASRNRGLASSYNEQFF.

This clonotype was counted ten times or more. The V and J genes are TRBV11-3 and TRBJ2-1; unclear D gene. Germline CDR1 SGHNT, CDR2 YENEEA. The CDR3 consists of 12 residues. The V end was cut by 5 bases, the J end by 5 bases, with 7 bases between. CDR3 sequence reads: CASSTRNNEQFF. CDR3 nucleotides: TGTGCCAGCAGCACCCGTAACAATGAGCAGTTCTTC.

In its sample, this clonotype was seen many times. The chain has TRBV15 and TRBJ2-3; D not certain. The CDR3 covers 15 residues. Germline V gene sequence: CDR1 LNHNV, CDR2 YYDKDF (reference sequence). The V and J ends lost 3 bases and 1 base respectively, with 11 bases between them. CDR3 DNA: TGTGCCACCAGCAGGGGCCCCCGCGGCACAGATACGCAGTATTTT. Translation: CATSRGPRGTDTQYF. The full variable domain, in which reference TRBV15 and TRBJ2-3 provide the parts outside the CDR3, is DAMVIQNPRYQVTQFGKPVTLSCSQTLNHNVMYWYQQKSSQAPKLLFHYYDKDFNNEADTPDNFQSRRPNTSFCFLDIRSPGLGDTAMYLCATSRGPRGTDTQYFGPGTRLTVL.

As for this clonotype: A much larger clonotype is one base distant, so this may be a read error. This chain links TRBV12-3 or TRBV12-4 with TRBJ2-3; TRBD2 aligns across 12 bases. The CDR3 sequence is 14 residues long. The CDR3 DNA follows: TGTGCCAGCAGTTCTAGCGGGGGGGCAGATACGCTGTATTTT. It codes for CASSSSGGADTLYF.

This rearrangement joins TRBV7-9 to TRBJ2-5; D is perhaps TRBD1 (6 bases). This CDR3 comprises 15 residues. V was clipped by 5 bases and J by 1 base, with 14 bases between them. The germline V gene has CDR1 SEHNR and CDR2 FQNEAQ (reference sequence). The CDR3 nucleotides read TGTGCCAGCAGCCCCATTCGGACAGCCCAAGAGACCCAGTACTTC. Protein product: CASSPIRTAQETQYF.

This clonotype occurred many times. This chain uses TRBV7-9 with TRBJ1-6, with TRBD1 matching 8 bases. The CDR3 has 15 residues. The germline V gene encodes CDR1 SEHNR and CDR2 FQNEAQ (reference sequence). V lost 2 bases to trimming and J lost 7 bases; unmatched junction nucleotides: 4. DNA for the CDR3: TGTGCCAGCAGCTTACTGACAGGGGTAAATTCACCCCTCCACTTT. It specifies CASSLLTGVNSPLHF.

This clonotype appeared many times. DNA of the CDR3: TGCGCCAGCAGCCTACAAGAGATGGGTGAAAAACTGTTTTTT. It is translated as CASSLQEMGEKLFF. The chain employs TRBV4-1 and TRBJ1-4, with unresolved D. V shed 4 bases and J shed 7 bases, with 13 bases lying between them. CDR3 length: 14 residues. Looked up from germline, CDR1 is MGHRA and CDR2 is YSYEKL.

This clonotype has at least ten counts. The chain combines TRBV7-2 with TRBJ2-4; D uncertain. The CDR3 covers 15 residues. The germline V gene has CDR1 SGHTA and CDR2 FQGNSA. V gave up 1 base and J gave up 0 bases, with 7 bases separating them. The DNA of the CDR3 is TGTGCCAGCAGCTTAGTGGGCCCAGCCAAAAACATTCAGTACTTC. It encodes CASSLVGPAKNIQYF. The full variable domain, its missing parts supplied by reference TRBV7-2 and TRBJ2-4, is GAGVSQSPSNKVTEKGKDVELRCDPISGHTALYWYRQSLGQGLEFLIYFQGNSAPDKSGLPSDRFSAERTGGSVSTLTIQRTQQEDSAVYLCASSLVGPAKNIQYFGAGTRLSVL.

This clonotype was detected ten times or more. The chain employs TRBV10-1 and TRBJ2-7, with D possibly matching TRBD2 (6 bases). The V end was cut by 6 bases, the J end by 9 bases, with 18 bases between. This CDR3 is 13 amino acids long. Germline CDR1 and CDR2: WNHNN and SYGVQD (reference sequence). CDR3 in amino acids: CASSPLGGRVQYF. Written as DNA, the CDR3 is TGCGCCAGCAGCCCCCTCGGGGGACGCGTGCAGTACTTC.

The chain uses TRBV12-3 or TRBV12-4 and TRBJ1-5; D might be TRBD1 (5 bases). V lost 3 bases to trimming and J lost 3 bases, with 12 bases between them. This CDR3 is 15 amino acids long. CDR3 sequence: CASSFCRGFNQPQHF. The CDR3 nucleotides read TGTGCCAGCAGTTTCTGCCGGGGCTTCAATCAGCCCCAGCATTTT.

CDR3 loop: CASSLAGGGASEAFF. The DNA for the CDR3 is TGTGCCAGCAGCTTGGCCGGCGGGGGGGCCTCTGAAGCTTTCTTT. V and J are TRBV5-6 and TRBJ1-1, with a possible D match to TRBD1 (6 bases). Germline loops: CDR1 SGHDT, CDR2 YYEEEE. CDR3 length: 15 amino acids. V gave up 0 bases and J gave up 6 bases, with 15 bases separating them. Full variable domain (remainder filled in from reference TRBV5-6 and TRBJ1-1): DAGVTQSPTHLIKTRGQQVTLRCSPKSGHDTVSWYQQALGQGPQFIFQYYEEEERQRGNFPDRFSGHQFPNYSSELNVNALLLGDSALYLCASSLAGGGASEAFFGQGTRLTVV.

This clonotype came up a few times. This chain uses TRBV7-6 with TRBJ2-1, with 9 bases that match TRBD2. CDR3 size: 15 residues. The V segment lost 11 bases and the J segment 1 base; nucleotides outside the gene matches: 9. Germline assignment: CDR1 SGHVS and CDR2 FNYEAQ. CDR3 coding DNA: TGTGCCTCCGCTCGGCGGGGGGGTTCCTACAATGAGCAGTTCTTC. This gives the protein CASARRGGSYNEQFF.

This clonotype was seen ten or more times. The chain joins TRBV27 to TRBJ1-4, with a tentative D call TRBD1 (6 bases). The CDR3 loop spans 14 amino acids. Trimming stripped 5 bases from V and 7 bases from J, with 14 bases between. In germline, CDR1 is MNHEY, CDR2 SMNVEV (reference sequence). This CDR3 is CASSTNRDREKLFF. The CDR3 coding sequence is TGTGCCAGCAGTACCAACAGGGACCGTGAAAAACTGTTTTTT.

The sample holds a few counts of this clonotype. V gene TRBV20-1 combines with J gene TRBJ1-5; 7 positions agree with TRBD1. The germline gives CDR1 DFQATT, CDR2 SNEGSKA (reference sequence). The CDR3 has 12 amino acids. V shed 3 bases, J shed 7 bases, and the junction held 3 bases outside the gene matches. The CDR3 bases are TGCAGTGCTAGCGCAGGGGGACAGCCCCAGCATTTT. Amino acid sequence: CSASAGGQPQHF.

This clonotype was observed at least ten times. The chain is built from TRBV28 and TRBJ2-3; 8 bases agree with TRBD1. The CDR3 consists of 15 residues. V was pared by 6 bases and J by 4 bases, with 9 bases of the junction left unmatched. Germline CDR1 is MDHEN and CDR2 is SYDVKM. As DNA, the CDR3 is TGTGCCAGCAGACCCAGCGGACAGGGATCAGATACGCAGTATTTT. Its protein is CASRPSGQGSDTQYF.

This clonotype was seen ten or more times. This chain connects TRBV4-1 to TRBJ2-5, with D maybe TRBD1 (9 bases). The V gene's germline CDR1 is MGHRA and CDR2 YSYEKL. Trimming shortened V by 6 bases and J by 3 bases, and 35 bases separated the two germline ends. The CDR3 loop spans 21 amino acids. The CDR3 sequence: CASSREIGTGSGLAHEETQYF. CDR3 DNA sequence: TGCGCCAGCAGTCGGGAGATAGGGACAGGGTCCGGACTAGCTCACGAAGAGACCCAGTACTTC.

This clonotype was counted at least ten times. The V call is TRBV5-5, the J call TRBJ1-6; TRBD1 aligns across 8 bases. Germline V gives CDR1 SGHKS, CDR2 YYEKEE (reference sequence). V shed 4 bases and J 9 bases; nucleotides not matched to a gene: 9. The CDR3 length is 15 residues. The CDR3 DNA is TGTGCCAGCAGCCTGACAGGGGTACGGTTTTCACCCCTCCACTTT. Its translation: CASSLTGVRFSPLHF.